The sequence of this T cell receptor beta chain was determined in a study of identical twins. This clonotype was counted between two and nine times. The CDR3 extends over 17 amino acids. V was clipped by 1 base and J by 7 bases, with 22 bases between them. The germline CDR1 and CDR2 sequences are SGHTA and FQGNSA. TCRdb ran MiXCR on the 5' RACE reads and lists one entry per CDR3 protein. The sample has fewer than 500,000 distinct CDR3 sequences, approximately 24% seen once; the top ten hold roughly 2.8%. These records were also assigned to another study, of T cells expressing NK-cell markers. This second report adds: The study found dominant NKG2C+ clonotypes at roughly 1.0-7.5% of CD8+ T cells in about six donors. In several donors, dominant clonotypes made up about 25-60.1% of CD3+CD56-NKG2C+ cells.

Material: CD4+ T cells sorted from blood. The chain carries TRBV7-2 and TRBJ1-1, with D possibly being TRBD1 (6 bases). This sequence originates from a woman between 18 and 29 years old in good health. The CDR3 reads CASSLVYMKTTQGEAFF. The CDR3 DNA reads as TGTGCCAGCAGCTTAGTGTACATGAAGACTACACAGGGTGAAGCTTTCTTT.